This T cell receptor beta chain comes out of a study of T cell responses to AZD1222 COVID-19 vaccine. Regarding the study as a whole: Just a handful of AZD1222 recipients tested seropositive at baseline.

Clones were sequenced by immunoSEQ multiplex PCR, and TCRdb holds only the in-frame ones, with some missing. The sample has some 160,000 clones; around 88% are singletons. This CDR3 has 16 amino acids. The trim removed 2 bases at V and 2 bases at J, leaving 2 bases unmatched. Germline CDR1 is SGHTA and CDR2 is FQGNSA. Of note for this clone: Its antigen is undetermined. Other DNA sequences from this sample encode an identical CDR3 as well.

Sequenced here: peripheral blood, sampled 28 days after the second AZD1222 dose. This chain uses TRBV7-2 with TRBJ2-3; TRBD2 matches at 12 bases. The sequence was collected from an adult who received the AZD1222 COVID-19 vaccine. The CDR3: CASSLLAGGLTDTQYF. The CDR3, as DNA: TGTGCCAGCAGCTTACTAGCGGGGGGGCTCACAGATACGCAGTATTTT.